This is a list of T cell receptor beta chains from one sample in a study of T cells after posttransplantation cyclophosphamide. TCRdb's copy holds only in-frame clones and misses some; the assay was immunoSEQ multiplex PCR. The record shows about 4,100 clones for this sample, with no singletons present. The source material was PBMCs, sampled after allogeneic stem cell transplant with posttransplant cyclophosphamide. The receptors come from a female patient aged 18 to 30 who received an allogeneic stem cell transplant from an unrelated donor, was CMV-positive, and had acute GVHD only. The graft donor may have given rise to some T cells. Both conserved end residues are part of each CDR3. The size of a clone is reported for some rows only, either as once, few or many, or as a class for expanded clones.

clone_size v_call cdr3_length cdr3_aa
many TRBV7-8 14 CASSFFFLGGEQFF
many TRBV13 13 CASSPRRAGQQFF
few TRBV6-6 16 CASSLQGPPVNYGYTF
many TRBV28 13 CASSSQGNQPQHF
many TRBV11-3 16 CASSQDLGQGFNEQFF
medium-sized TRBV2 13 CASRRTSGGEQYF
many TRBV7-3 15 CASSSGLTPRNEQFF
few TRBV27 14 CAGLRGFLTDTQYF
many TRBV13 14 CASSLDRSNTEAFF
- TRBV14 15 CASSQVLAPTDTQYF
many TRBV5-1 16 CASSLAGEGVGTEAFF
many TRBV19 16 CASRKGTGESTDTQYF
large TRBV10-2 13 CASTPGSNQPQHF
many TRBV27 15 CASSLERGSYNEQFF
few TRBV30 13 CAWGTADNSPLHF
many TRBV15 16 CATSRTSGRFYNEQFF
few TRBV10-1 13 CASSTGAQETQYF
medium-sized TRBV6-6 14 CASRRQGANEKLFF
many TRBV28 12 CASSPRVNEQFF
many TRBV28 13 CASMGGLVNEQFF
many TRBV27 16 CASSLLASGSVSEQFF
many TRBV9 15 CASSPGQGGNQPQHF
many TRBV5-1 15 CASSFGTSIRYEQYF
medium-sized TRBV19 15 CASRSVEGNSYEQYF
many TRBV28 12 CASSPRQVFYTF
many TRBV30 17 CAWSPILRGFSGNTIYF
few TRBV25-1 13 CASRGGRGNEQFF
many TRBV6-1 15 CASSTTTSGGYEQYF
many TRBV29-1 12 CSVDETQGKLFF
- TRBV16 15 CASSRQQGGNYGYTF
many TRBV19 13 CASSYTITDTQYF
many TRBV11-2 14 CASSLGGNSYEQYF
many TRBV4-1 15 CASSHGGLSGNTIYF
many TRBV9 18 CASSVARTGNSGANVLTF
many TRBV5-1 15 CASSLARGQGDTQYF
- TRBV7-3 13 CASSVQGNYGYTF
- TRBV10-3 17 CAITYHLVGGHTDTQYF
many TRBV5-1 17 CASSLALGTTRQETQYF
- TRBV5-1 14 CASSRGGREETQYF
many TRBV7-9 17 CASSQIRGGVTYNEQFF
many TRBV7-6 16 CASSLGLAGIYNEQFF
many TRBV7-2 13 CASSSLRTDTQYF
many TRBV11-2 15 CASSLDPRGNEKLFF
few TRBV9 15 CASSVGGSGTYEQYF
many TRBV19 18 CASSVGTSGRGGTDTQYF
many TRBV6-1 17 CASSDPEREARTDTQYF
many TRBV9 16 CASSVVSGRSYNEQFF
many TRBV5-4 15 CASSPEPGTNYGYTF
medium-sized TRBV9 15 CASSSAGSVNEKLFF
medium-sized TRBV6-5 13 CASNRQGSTEAFF
many TRBV4-2 14 CASSQEARNQPQHF
few TRBV5-5 18 CASSLELAGGQTHNEQFF
few TRBV4-1 13 CAVLRGTDYGYTF
few TRBV11-2 15 CASSPGQGANSPLHF
many TRBV5-1 15 CASSLEQGRYYEQYF
many TRBV7-9 14 CASSFPARQVGAFF
many TRBV20-1 11 CSASREPEAFF
many TRBV10-3 13 CATWAGVTGELFF